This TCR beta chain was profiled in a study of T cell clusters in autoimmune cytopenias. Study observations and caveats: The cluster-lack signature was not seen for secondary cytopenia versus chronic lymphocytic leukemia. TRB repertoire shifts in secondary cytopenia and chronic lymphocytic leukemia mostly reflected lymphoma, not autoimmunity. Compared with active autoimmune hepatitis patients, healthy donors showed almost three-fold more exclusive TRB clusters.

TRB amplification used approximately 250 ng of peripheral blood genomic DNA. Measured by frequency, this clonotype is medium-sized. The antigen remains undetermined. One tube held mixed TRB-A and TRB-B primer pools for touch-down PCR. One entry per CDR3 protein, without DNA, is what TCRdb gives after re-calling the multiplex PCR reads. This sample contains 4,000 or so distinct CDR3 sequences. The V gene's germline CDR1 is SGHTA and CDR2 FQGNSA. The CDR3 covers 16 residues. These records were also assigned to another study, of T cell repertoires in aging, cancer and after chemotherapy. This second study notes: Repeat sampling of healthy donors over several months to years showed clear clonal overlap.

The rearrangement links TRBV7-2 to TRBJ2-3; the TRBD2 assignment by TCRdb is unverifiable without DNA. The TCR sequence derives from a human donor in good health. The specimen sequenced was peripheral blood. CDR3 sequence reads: CASLRGLAGAADTQYF. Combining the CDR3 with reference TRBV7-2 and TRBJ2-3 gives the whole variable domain GAGVSQSPSNKVTEKGKDVELRCDPISGHTALYWYRQSLGQGLEFLIYFQGNSAPDKSGLPSDRFSAERTGGSVSTLTIQRTQQEDSAVYLCASLRGLAGAADTQYFGPGTRLTVL.